This TCR beta chain was found in a study of T cells after yellow fever vaccination. Overall study: Preparing low-cell-number fractions relied on SMART-Seq v4 Ultra Low Input. General study points: Boosting was followed by the reappearance of most primary-vaccination clones (roughly 95% CD4, around 90% CD8). It was the secondary response that reached its peak faster, day 5 versus 15, but it was weaker.

A process of 5'RACE template switching, which added a universal primer site and UMIs, was used to make TCR cDNA. MiXCR, applied by TCRdb to the 5' RACE reads, yields one record per CDR3 protein. The sample comprises hundreds of thousands of distinct CDR3 sequences, around a sixth of which are singletons, and roughly a sixth rests with the top ten. Note on this clonotype: Its antigen is not known.

CDR3 length equals 15 residues. CDR1 MNHEY and CDR2 SMNVEV come from the germline V gene (reference sequence). J lost 6 bases, V lost 8 bases, and 13 bases had no gene match. Source: PBMCs, taken before the yellow fever booster vaccination. The chain uses TRBV27 and TRBJ2-1, with 7 bases that match TRBD1. The sequence derives from a man younger than 30 who received the YFV17D yellow fever vaccine. This CDR3 is CASRNGQVVGNEQFF. The CDR3, as DNA: TGTGCCAGCCGCAATGGACAGGTCGTGGGCAATGAGCAGTTCTTC.